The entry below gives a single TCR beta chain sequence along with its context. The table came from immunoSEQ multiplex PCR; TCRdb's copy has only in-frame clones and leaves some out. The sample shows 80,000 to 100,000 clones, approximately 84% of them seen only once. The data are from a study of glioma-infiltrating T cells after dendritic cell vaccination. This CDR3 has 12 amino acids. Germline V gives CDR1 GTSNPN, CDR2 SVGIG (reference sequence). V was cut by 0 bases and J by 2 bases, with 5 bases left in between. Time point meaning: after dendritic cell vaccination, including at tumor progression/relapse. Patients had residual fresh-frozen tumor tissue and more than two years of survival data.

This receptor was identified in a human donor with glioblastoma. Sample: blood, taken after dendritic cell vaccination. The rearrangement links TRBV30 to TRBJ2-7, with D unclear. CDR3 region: CAWSVGPYEQYF. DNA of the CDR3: TGTGCCTGGAGTGTTGGGCCCTACGAGCAGTACTTC. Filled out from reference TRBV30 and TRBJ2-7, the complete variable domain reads SQTIHQWPATLVQPVGSPLSLECTVEGTSNPNLYWYRQAAGRGLQLLFYSVGIGQISSEVPQNLSASRPQDRQFILSSKKLLLSDSGFYLCAWSVGPYEQYFGPGTRLTVT.